Listed here is a single TCR beta chain. As yet, its antigen is unknown. This entry belongs to a study of early T cells in non-severe SARS-CoV-2 infection. Study as a whole: With bulk RNA from unsorted whole blood as input, sequencing yielded unpaired chains. Study findings and constraints: Matches to VDJdb favored anti-spike CD8 responses and missed private and CD4 specificities.

Individual cDNA molecules were tagged with unique molecular identifiers. Each CDR3 protein is one row after TCRdb ran MiXCR on the 5' RACE reads. Found here are approximately 50,000 distinct CDR3 sequences, around 9.5% of them singletons; the top ten hold 7.5% to 9%. V was trimmed by 10 bases and J by 5 bases, leaving 14 bases between them. The CDR3 spans 12 residues. CDR1 is SGHTA and CDR2 is FQGNSA in the germline V gene. The specimen was whole blood. The sequence came from an adult who was a healthcare worker with PCR-confirmed SARS-CoV-2 infection or an uninfected control (not recorded which). V is TRBV7-2 and J is TRBJ2-5; perhaps D is TRBD1 or TRBD2 (6 bases each). The CDR3 region is CATSGGVETQYF. The CDR3 DNA is TGTGCCACCTCCGGGGGCGTTGAGACCCAGTACTTC.